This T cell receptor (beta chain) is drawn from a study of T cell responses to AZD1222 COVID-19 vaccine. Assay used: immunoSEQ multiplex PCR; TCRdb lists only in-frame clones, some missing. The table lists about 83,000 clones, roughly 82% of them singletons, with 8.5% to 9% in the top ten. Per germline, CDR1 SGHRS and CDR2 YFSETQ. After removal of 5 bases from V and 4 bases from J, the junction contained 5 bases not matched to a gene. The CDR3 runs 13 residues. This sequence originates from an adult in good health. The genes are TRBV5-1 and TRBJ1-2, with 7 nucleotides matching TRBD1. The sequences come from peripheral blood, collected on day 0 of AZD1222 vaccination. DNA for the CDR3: TGCGCCAGCAGTGGAGGGGGCGGCTATGGCTACACCTTC. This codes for CASSGGGGYGYTF.